These T cell receptor beta chains were read from a single sample in a study of Graves' ophthalmopathy and Graves' hyperthyroidism. TCRdb called the multiplex PCR reads again in MiXCR, with one record for every CDR3 protein. Among roughly 400,000 distinct CDR3 sequences listed, 18% were seen once. Specimen: peripheral blood. These receptors originate from a woman aged 18-35 years with Graves' ophthalmopathy. CDR3s include the opening cysteine and the closing phenylalanine or tryptophan. D genes are given only for firm matches. The listing skips clone size in some rows; elsewhere it reads once, few, many or a size class.

V: TRBV3-1; size: -; J: TRBJ1-1; D: TRBD1; CDR3: CASSQGSAGQSEAFF; DNA: TGTGCCAGCAGCCAAGGCTCTGCGGGACAGAGTGAAGCTTTCTTT
V: TRBV24-1; size: -; J: TRBJ2-2; D: TRBD1; CDR3: CATSDLGQGAGELFF; DNA: TGTGCCACCAGTGATTTGGGACAGGGGGCCGGGGAGCTGTTTTTT
V: TRBV4-3; size: many; J: TRBJ1-2; D: -; CDR3: CASSRGTKGGELLGFDYGYTF; DNA: TGCGCCAGCAGCCGTGGGACAAAGGGCGGCGAGCTTCTCGGTTTTGACTATGGCTACACCTTC
V: TRBV20-1; size: -; J: TRBJ1-1; D: -; CDR3: CSAKVESSTEAFF; DNA: TGCAGTGCCAAGGTTGAGTCTAGCACTGAAGCTTTCTTT
V: TRBV6-1; size: -; J: TRBJ2-7; D: TRBD2; CDR3: CASSPSGRGHEQYF; DNA: TGTGCCAGCAGTCCCAGCGGGAGGGGCCACGAGCAGTACTTC
V: TRBV19; size: many; J: TRBJ1-1; D: -; CDR3: CASSPPRQVTNTEAFF; DNA: TGTGCCAGTAGTCCCCCCCGTCAGGTGACGAACACTGAAGCTTTCTTT
V: TRBV19; size: many; J: TRBJ2-4; D: -; CDR3: CASSPTGELAKNIQYF; DNA: TGTGCCAGTAGCCCCACCGGGGAACTAGCCAAAAACATTCAGTACTTC
V: TRBV12-5; size: many; J: TRBJ1-1; D: -; CDR3: CASGSGNLGTEAFF; DNA: TGTGCTAGTGGTTCGGGGAACCTCGGAACTGAAGCTTTCTTT
V: TRBV4-3; size: many; J: TRBJ2-7; D: TRBD2; CDR3: CASSQLGTSGYEQYF; DNA: TGCGCCAGCAGCCAACTCGGGACTAGCGGATACGAGCAGTACTTC
V: TRBV20-1; size: many; J: TRBJ1-6; D: TRBD1; CDR3: CSARERDRGYYNSPLHF; DNA: TGCAGTGCTAGAGAACGGGACAGGGGATACTATAATTCACCCCTCCACTTT
V: TRBV5-5; size: few; J: TRBJ2-5; D: -; CDR3: CASSLAWGSQETQYF; DNA: TGTGCCAGCAGCTTGGCTTGGGGTTCCCAAGAGACCCAGTACTTC
V: TRBV7-8; size: many; J: TRBJ2-5; D: TRBD1; CDR3: CASSLGTGPPETQYF; DNA: TGTGCCAGCAGCTTAGGGACAGGTCCCCCAGAGACCCAGTACTTC
V: TRBV5-1; size: many; J: TRBJ2-7; D: TRBD2; CDR3: CASSLELAGHYEQYF; DNA: TGCGCCAGCAGCTTGGAACTAGCGGGGCACTACGAGCAGTACTTC
V: TRBV24-1; size: -; J: TRBJ2-5; D: -; CDR3: CATSDPGSQETQYF; DNA: TGTGCCACCAGTGATCCCGGGAGCCAAGAGACCCAGTACTTC
V: TRBV3-1; size: many; J: TRBJ2-7; D: -; CDR3: CASSREGLGSAEQYF; DNA: TGTGCCAGCAGCCGGGAAGGACTCGGGTCCGCCGAGCAGTACTTC
V: TRBV19; size: -; J: TRBJ2-7; D: TRBD1; CDR3: CASSQTGTGGEQYF; DNA: TGTGCCAGTAGTCAGACCGGGACAGGGGGCGAGCAGTACTTC
V: TRBV11-2; size: many; J: TRBJ1-3; D: -; CDR3: CASSNPEGATGSTIYF; DNA: TGTGCCAGCAGCAACCCGGAGGGTGCTACTGGAAGCACCATATATTTT
V: TRBV6-2/TRBV6-3; size: -; J: TRBJ2-7; D: -; CDR3: CASSKFVYYEQYF; DNA: TGTGCCAGCAGCAAATTCGTGTACTACGAGCAGTACTTC
V: TRBV6-2/TRBV6-3; size: many; J: TRBJ2-7; D: -; CDR3: CASSYPTGLDEQYF; DNA: TGTGCCAGCAGTTACCCCACAGGGTTGGACGAGCAGTACTTC
V: TRBV6-5; size: many; J: TRBJ1-6; D: -; CDR3: CASKRKGDRTGYNSPLHF; DNA: TGTGCCAGCAAACGCAAAGGGGACCGGACGGGTTATAATTCACCCCTCCACTTT
V: TRBV6-2/TRBV6-3; size: many; J: TRBJ2-4; D: TRBD1; CDR3: CASSPRDRQIRNIQYF; DNA: TGTGCCAGCAGTCCAAGGGACAGGCAAATTCGGAACATTCAGTACTTC
V: TRBV4-3; size: many; J: TRBJ2-5; D: -; CDR3: CASSQDSLPGKETQYF; DNA: TGCGCCAGCAGCCAAGATTCGTTGCCGGGAAAAGAGACCCAGTACTTC
V: TRBV6-2/TRBV6-3; size: many; J: TRBJ2-2; D: TRBD2; CDR3: CATSLSGGSGTGGLFF; DNA: TGTGCCACGAGTCTTAGCGGGGGGAGCGGCACCGGGGGGCTGTTTTTT
V: TRBV2; size: -; J: TRBJ1-6; D: -; CDR3: CASRTAESPLHF; DNA: TGTGCCAGCAGAACAGCCGAGTCACCCCTCCACTTT
V: TRBV11-1; size: many; J: TRBJ2-7; D: -; CDR3: CASSSIGGSRLYEQYF; DNA: TGTGCCAGCAGCTCCATAGGGGGAAGTAGGTTATACGAGCAGTACTTC
V: TRBV20-1; size: -; J: TRBJ2-5; D: TRBD2; CDR3: CSARPTRLARGTQYF; DNA: TGCAGTGCTAGACCTACAAGACTAGCTCGAGGGACCCAGTACTTC
V: TRBV19; size: many; J: TRBJ1-1; D: TRBD1; CDR3: CASSARTGNTEAFF; DNA: TGTGCCAGTAGTGCTCGGACAGGGAACACTGAAGCTTTCTTT
V: TRBV6-1; size: many; J: TRBJ1-5; D: -; CDR3: CASSPSDNQPQHF; DNA: TGTGCCAGCAGCCCCAGTGATAATCAGCCCCAGCATTTT
V: TRBV6-1; size: many; J: TRBJ2-2; D: -; CDR3: CASSAGGGELFF; DNA: TGTGCCAGCAGTGCAGGAGGTGGGGAGCTGTTTTTT
V: TRBV12-3/TRBV12-4; size: -; J: TRBJ1-2; D: -; CDR3: CASTLLNTGILRYGYTF; DNA: TGTGCCAGCACCCTACTCAATACAGGGATCCTTCGCTATGGCTACACCTTC
V: TRBV28; size: -; J: TRBJ1-2; D: -; CDR3: CASISQEGIGGYTF; DNA: TGTGCCAGCATTTCCCAAGAAGGGATCGGTGGCTACACCTTC
V: TRBV4-3; size: -; J: TRBJ1-3; D: -; CDR3: CASSQDEQLGGGNTIYF; DNA: TGCGCCAGCAGCCAAGATGAGCAGCTGGGAGGTGGAAACACCATATATTTT
V: TRBV20-1; size: -; J: TRBJ1-3; D: -; CDR3: CSARSGSGNTIYF; DNA: TGCAGTGCTAGATCAGGCTCTGGAAACACCATATATTTT
V: TRBV30; size: many; J: TRBJ1-5; D: -; CDR3: CAWSARRSEPQHF; DNA: TGTGCCTGGAGTGCCCGACGGTCCGAGCCCCAGCATTTT